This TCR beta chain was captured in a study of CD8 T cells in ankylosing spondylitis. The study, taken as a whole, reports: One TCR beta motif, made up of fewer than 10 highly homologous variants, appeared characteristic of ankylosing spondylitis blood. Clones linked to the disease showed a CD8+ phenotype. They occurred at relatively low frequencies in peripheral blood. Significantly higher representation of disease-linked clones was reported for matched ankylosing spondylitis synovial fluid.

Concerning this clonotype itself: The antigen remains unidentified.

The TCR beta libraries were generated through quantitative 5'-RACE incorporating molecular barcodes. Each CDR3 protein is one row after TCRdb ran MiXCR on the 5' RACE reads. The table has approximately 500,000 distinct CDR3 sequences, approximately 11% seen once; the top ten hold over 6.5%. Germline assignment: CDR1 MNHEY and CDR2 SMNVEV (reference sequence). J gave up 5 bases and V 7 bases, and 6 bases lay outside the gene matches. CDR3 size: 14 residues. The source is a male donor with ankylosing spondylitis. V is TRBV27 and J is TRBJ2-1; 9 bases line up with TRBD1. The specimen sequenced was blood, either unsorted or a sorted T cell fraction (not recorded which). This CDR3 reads CASMRQGDHNEQFF. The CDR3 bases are TGTGCCAGCATGCGACAGGGGGACCACAATGAGCAGTTCTTC.